These 27 T cell receptor beta chains were sequenced from one sample in a study of shared clonotypes between healthy human individuals. Some clones are missing from TCRdb's copy, which holds only in-frame ones; the method was immunoSEQ multiplex PCR. The repertoire has 100,000 or so clones, about 70% of them found once; the top ten carry under 25%. Sequenced sample: memory CD8+ T cells sorted from blood. Subset here: CD45RO+ cells pooled with CCR7-negative TemRA cells. These TCRs come from a woman aged 25 to 39 in good health.

The chain employs TRBV27 and TRBJ2-1; 11 bases match TRBD2. With 5 bases clipped from V and 5 bases from J, the junction kept 11 bases outside the gene matches. This CDR3 is 17 amino acids long. Germline CDR1 is MNHEY and CDR2 is SMNVEV (reference sequence). In DNA form, the CDR3 reads TGTGCCAGCAGTCCTCTACTAGCGGGAGTTCCAGACAATGAGCAGTTCTTC. This translates into CASSPLLAGVPDNEQFF.

This sequence joins TRBV7-2 and TRBJ2-2; D assignment may be TRBD1 or TRBD2 (7 bases each). This CDR3 has 17 amino acids. Trimming took off 0 bases at V and 5 bases at J, with 16 bases between the two ends. CDR1 is SGHTA and CDR2 is FQGNSA in the germline V gene. The CDR3 sequence is CASSLAPQGGWTGELFF. The DNA for the CDR3 is TGTGCCAGCAGCTTAGCTCCTCAGGGGGGGTGGACCGGGGAGCTGTTTTTT.

This rearrangement joins TRBV6-1 to TRBJ2-7, with D maybe TRBD1 (5 bases). This CDR3 has 14 amino acids. Trimming took 3 bases from V and 1 from J, leaving 10 bases between them. The germline V gene encodes CDR1 MNHNS and CDR2 SASEGT. In DNA, the CDR3 is TGTGCCAGCAGTGAGGCTCAGGGATCCTACGAGCAGTACTTC. This encodes CASSEAQGSYEQYF.

The V and J genes are TRBV6-6 and TRBJ1-5; TRBD1 is a possible D gene (5 bases). CDR3 length equals 13 residues. The germline V gene encodes CDR1 MNHNY and CDR2 SVGAGI (reference sequence). Trimming removed 5 bases at V and 6 bases at J, with 11 bases between. CDR3 DNA: TGTGCCAGCAGTACCTTAGGGGTTCAGCCCCAGCATTTT. Its translation: CASSTLGVQPQHF.

This clone was picked up many times. The J gene is TRBJ1-1, the V gene TRBV28, with a tentative D call TRBD1 (5 bases). The CDR3 loop spans 14 amino acids. The germline V gene has CDR1 MDHEN and CDR2 SYDVKM. Trimming took 6 bases from V and 1 from J, leaving 12 bases between them. The CDR3 spells CASSASTENTEAFF. The CDR3, as DNA: TGTGCCAGCAGCGCCTCGACAGAGAACACTGAAGCTTTCTTT.

This clone was picked up a small number of times. This sequence may be a read error, since a much larger clone differs from it by one base. The sample has other DNA sequences that encode this CDR3 too. The chain links TRBV9 to TRBJ2-7; TRBD1 matches 8 bases. The CDR3 runs 14 residues. The J segment lost 5 bases and the V segment lost 0 bases, leaving 4 bases of the junction unmatched. The germline CDR1 and CDR2 sequences are SGDLS and YYNGEE. The CDR3 coding sequence is TGTGCCAGCAGCGTAGCAGGGGGCAGCGACGAGCAGTACTTC. Amino acids: CASSVAGGSDEQYF.

The rearrangement links TRBV5-1 to TRBJ1-1; D is unclear. V gave up 1 base and J gave up 5 bases, with 15 bases separating them. Germline V gene data show CDR1 as SGHRS and CDR2 as YFSETQ. The CDR3 runs 15 residues. The CDR3 DNA sequence: TGCGCCAGCAGCTTGACGCTCTTGACTGAAACTGAAGCTTTCTTT. Its translation is CASSLTLLTETEAFF.

The chain employs TRBV28 and TRBJ2-1; D is perhaps TRBD2 (6 bases). Between the trimmed V and J ends, which lost 0 bases and 6 bases, there was a span of 15 bases. CDR3 length equals 16 residues. Germline loops: CDR1 MDHEN, CDR2 SYDVKM. Written as DNA, the CDR3 is TGTGCCAGCAGTTTATGGGTTTTGGCGGAGGGCAATGAGCAGTTCTTC. Amino acids: CASSLWVLAEGNEQFF.

The chain is built from TRBV2 and TRBJ2-7, with a tentative D call TRBD1 (5 bases). Trimming left V 0 bases short and J 2 bases short, with 11 bases between. Looked up from germline, CDR1 is SNHLY and CDR2 is FYNNEI. The CDR3 spans 15 residues. CDR3 nucleotides: TGTGCCAGCAGTGAAGCCTTGTCAGGGCCCTACGAGCAGTACTTC. This gives the protein CASSEALSGPYEQYF.

This chain uses TRBV5-1 with TRBJ2-7, with D unclear. Germline V gene sequence: CDR1 SGHRS, CDR2 YFSETQ. Between the trimmed V and J ends, which lost 2 bases and 6 bases, there was a span of 18 bases. The CDR3 spans 15 residues. CDR3: CASSFGFLEGFEQYF. The DNA of the CDR3 is TGCGCCAGCAGCTTTGGATTTTTGGAAGGATTCGAGCAGTACTTC.

This chain joins TRBV5-1 and TRBJ1-4; 7 nucleotides align to TRBD1. The CDR3 has 15 residues. Germline V CDR1 and CDR2: SGHRS, YFSETQ. After removal of 2 bases from V and 4 bases from J, the junction contained 5 bases not matched to a gene. CDR3 bases: TGCGCCAGCAGCTTAACAGGGGCGGGTAATGAAAAACTGTTTTTT. Protein: CASSLTGAGNEKLFF.

This clone was counted a single time. The chain employs TRBV11-2 and TRBJ1-1, with TRBD1 identical over 7 bases. With 0 bases clipped from V and 4 bases from J, the junction kept 2 bases outside the gene matches. The CDR3 extends over 14 amino acids. Per germline, CDR1 SGHAT and CDR2 FQNNGV. The CDR3 protein is CASSLDQGGTEAFF. Written as DNA, the CDR3 is TGTGCCAGCAGCTTAGATCAGGGGGGCACTGAAGCTTTCTTT. The whole variable domain, remainder taken from reference TRBV11-2 and TRBJ1-1, is EAGVAQSPRYKIIEKRQSVAFWCNPISGHATLYWYQQILGQGPKLLIQFQNNGVVDDSQLPKDRFSAERLKGVDSTLKIQPAKLEDSAVYLCASSLDQGGTEAFFGQGTRLTVV.

This clone was detected only once. V gene TRBV27 combines with J gene TRBJ2-3, with D unclear. V lost 5 bases, J lost 0 bases, and 12 bases lay in between. The germline CDR1 and CDR2 sequences are MNHEY and SMNVEV (reference sequence). This CDR3 region has 15 residues. In nucleotides, the CDR3 is TGTGCCAGCAGTCCCCTCAAGGAGAGCACAGATACGCAGTATTTT. Translation: CASSPLKESTDTQYF.

This chain links TRBV21-1 with TRBJ1-6; TRBD1, the D gene given by the table, was not confirmed from the DNA. TRBV21-1 is deemed a pseudogene. CDR3 length: 11 amino acids. The CDR3 bases are TGCGACCGGGACAGGCAGACCCCCCTCCACTTT. Translation gives CDRDRQTPLHF.

This clone was seen more than once but under ten times. The CDR3 DNA sequence: TGTGCCAGCATTCCCAACAACGGGGCGAAAGAGACCCAGTACTTC. Its translation is CASIPNNGAKETQYF. The J gene is TRBJ2-5, the V gene TRBV28; D could derive from TRBD1 or TRBD2 (5 bases each). CDR1 MDHEN and CDR2 SYDVKM come from the germline V gene. The germline V and J ends were trimmed by 7 bases and 3 bases, with 18 bases remaining between them. The CDR3 consists of 15 residues.

The rearrangement uses TRBV25-1 and TRBJ2-1, with D possibly TRBD1 on 7 matching bases. The germline V and J ends were trimmed by 8 bases and 6 bases, with 11 bases remaining between them. The CDR3 extends over 12 amino acids. CDR1 MGHDK and CDR2 SYGVNS come from the germline V gene. CDR3 amino acids: CASYQGGNEQFF. As DNA, the CDR3 is TGTGCCAGCTACCAGGGGGGCAATGAGCAGTTCTTC. Looking up the rest from reference TRBV25-1 and TRBJ2-1 gives the full variable domain: EADIYQTPRYLVIGTGKKITLECSQTMGHDKMYWYQQDPGMELHLIHYSYGVNSTEKGDLSSESTVSRIRTEHFPLTLESARPSHTSQYLCASYQGGNEQFFGPGTRLTVL.

This chain links TRBV4-1 with TRBJ1-2, with D possibly TRBD1 on 6 matching bases. In germline, CDR1 is MGHRA, CDR2 YSYEKL. Trimming removed 4 bases from V and 2 bases from J, with 14 bases in between. This CDR3 comprises 15 residues. CDR3 residues: CASSPEYRVNYGYTF. The CDR3 coding sequence is TGCGCCAGCAGCCCAGAATACAGGGTAAACTATGGCTACACCTTC.

This clone came up a few times. The CDR3: CASSVASSGNTIYF. For the CDR3, the DNA is TGTGCCAGCAGCGTAGCGAGCTCTGGAAACACCATATATTTT. V and J are TRBV9 and TRBJ1-3; D uncertain. Germline V gene sequence: CDR1 SGDLS, CDR2 YYNGEE. CDR3 length: 14 residues. Trimming removed 0 bases at V and 0 bases at J, with 4 bases between.

Comment on this clone: The same CDR3 arises from other DNA sequences in this sample as well. V usage is TRBV19 and J usage is TRBJ2-6, with a tentative D call TRBD2 (6 bases). The germline V and J ends were trimmed by 0 bases and 0 bases, with 6 bases remaining between them. This CDR3 has 16 residues. Germline loops: CDR1 LNHDA, CDR2 SQIVND (reference sequence). The CDR3 region is CASSIEEGSGANVLTF. In DNA form, the CDR3 reads TGTGCCAGTAGTATAGAGGAGGGCTCTGGGGCCAACGTCCTGACTTTC.

The V and J genes are TRBV19 and TRBJ2-7; the D gene could be TRBD1 or TRBD2 (5 bases each). The CDR3 consists of 15 residues. Trimming removed 3 bases at V and 2 bases at J, with 14 bases between. The germline gives CDR1 LNHDA, CDR2 SQIVND (reference sequence). DNA of the CDR3: TGTGCCAGTAGTATTTTTGGGACCGGGACCTACGAGCAGTACTTC. This gives the protein CASSIFGTGTYEQYF.

This chain links TRBV7-8 with TRBJ2-7; the D is unclear. V was trimmed by 0 bases and J by 3 bases, leaving 12 bases between them. Germline loops: CDR1 SGHVS, CDR2 FQNEAQ. The CDR3 consists of 15 residues. CDR3 DNA: TGTGCCAGCAGCTTAGCGTCTTCGGTAAGCTACGAGCAGTACTTC. Translating it yields CASSLASSVSYEQYF.

The V call is TRBV7-9, the J call TRBJ2-1, with a tentative D call TRBD1 (6 bases). The V gene lost 5 bases and the J gene lost 3 bases, with 14 bases spanning the gap. Germline CDR1 is SEHNR and CDR2 is FQNEAQ (reference sequence). The CDR3 sequence is 15 residues long. CDR3 protein: CASSPRDINYNEQFF. CDR3 nucleotides: TGTGCCAGCAGCCCAAGGGACATCAACTACAATGAGCAGTTCTTC.

Worth noting for this clone: This sample includes further DNA sequences coding for the same CDR3. The chain joins TRBV11-3 to TRBJ2-1, with 9 bases aligning to TRBD2. This CDR3 is 14 amino acids long. V shed 5 bases, J shed 4 bases, and the junction held 3 bases outside the gene matches. The germline CDR1 and CDR2 sequences are SGHNT and YENEEA. The CDR3 loop reads CASSTGLAYNEQFF. The CDR3 nucleotides read TGTGCCAGCAGCACCGGACTAGCGTACAATGAGCAGTTCTTC.

Many counts were recorded for this clone. The chain uses TRBV6-5 and TRBJ2-1; tentative D call: TRBD2 (5 bases). Germline lookup yields CDR1 MNHEY and CDR2 SVGAGI. The V end lost 10 bases, the J end lost 0 bases, and 13 bases lay between the germline ends. The CDR3 length is 14 residues. CDR3 in amino acids: CATGKLGSYNEQFF. The CDR3 DNA reads as TGTGCCACTGGGAAACTAGGCTCCTACAATGAGCAGTTCTTC.

This clone was counted a single time. This sequence joins TRBV4-1 and TRBJ2-1; D tentatively fits TRBD1 or TRBD2 (5 bases each). CDR1 and CDR2 (germline): MGHRA, YSYEKL. CDR3 length: 15 amino acids. V lost 3 bases, J lost 4 bases, and 13 bases lay in between. Here the CDR3 DNA reads TGCGCCAGCAGCCAGGGACCCGATTTATACAATGAGCAGTTCTTC. Translating it yields CASSQGPDLYNEQFF.

This clone has at least ten counts. V is TRBV19 and J is TRBJ1-5, with D possibly being TRBD1 (5 bases). CDR1 and CDR2 (germline): LNHDA, SQIVND (reference sequence). The germline V and J ends were trimmed by 10 bases and 6 bases, with 13 bases remaining between them. This CDR3 contains 12 residues. The CDR3 loop is CATDQGLQPQHF. DNA for the CDR3: TGTGCCACTGATCAGGGTCTTCAGCCCCAGCATTTT.

The CDR3 loop is CASSDFPKGNTQYF. The DNA of the CDR3 is TGTGCCAGCAGTGACTTCCCCAAGGGGAATACGCAGTATTTT. The chain carries TRBV6-4 and TRBJ2-3; D may be TRBD1 (5 bases). With 1 base removed from V and 7 bases from J, the gap between germline ends came to 12 bases. In germline, CDR1 is MRHNA, CDR2 SNTAGT. The CDR3 contains 14 residues.